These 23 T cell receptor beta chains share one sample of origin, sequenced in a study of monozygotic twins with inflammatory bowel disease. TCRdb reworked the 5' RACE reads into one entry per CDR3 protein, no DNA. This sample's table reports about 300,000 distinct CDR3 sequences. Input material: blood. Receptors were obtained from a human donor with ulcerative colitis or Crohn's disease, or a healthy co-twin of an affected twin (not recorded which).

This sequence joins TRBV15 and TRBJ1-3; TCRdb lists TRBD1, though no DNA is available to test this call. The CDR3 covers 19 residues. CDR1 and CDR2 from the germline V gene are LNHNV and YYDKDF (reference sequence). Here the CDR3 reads CATSRLGQTSHKPGNTIYF.

The CDR3 sequence: CASSEATGGRVYGYTF. The rearrangement links TRBV6-1 to TRBJ1-2; TCRdb outputs TRBD1, but without DNA this stays unchecked. The germline CDR1 and CDR2 sequences are MNHNS and SASEGT. This CDR3 spans 16 amino acids.

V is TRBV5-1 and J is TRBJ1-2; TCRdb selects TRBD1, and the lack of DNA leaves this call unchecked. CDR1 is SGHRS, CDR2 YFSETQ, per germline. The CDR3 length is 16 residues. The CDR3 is CASSLTGASERSGYTF.

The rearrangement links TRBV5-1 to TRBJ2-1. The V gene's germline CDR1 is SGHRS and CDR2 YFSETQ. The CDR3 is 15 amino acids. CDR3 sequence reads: CASSLAGSSYNEQFF.

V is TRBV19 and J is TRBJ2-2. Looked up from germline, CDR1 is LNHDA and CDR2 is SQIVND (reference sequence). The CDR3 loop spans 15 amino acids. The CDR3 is CASSMMHSAPGELFF.

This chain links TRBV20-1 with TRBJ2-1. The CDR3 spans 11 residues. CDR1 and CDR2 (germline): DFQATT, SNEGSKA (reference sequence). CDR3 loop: CSARDTLGQFF.

The CDR3 is CASSFVLGDHEQYF. V gene TRBV11-2 combines with J gene TRBJ2-7. CDR1 is SGHAT, CDR2 FQNNGV, per germline. This CDR3 is built from 14 residues.

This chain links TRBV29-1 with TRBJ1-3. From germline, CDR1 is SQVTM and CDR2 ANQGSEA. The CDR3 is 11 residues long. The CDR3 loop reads CSVLAGNTIYF.

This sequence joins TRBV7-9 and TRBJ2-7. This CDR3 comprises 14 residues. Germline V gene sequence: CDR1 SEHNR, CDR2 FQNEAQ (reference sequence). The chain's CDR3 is CASSLTGEIYEQYF.

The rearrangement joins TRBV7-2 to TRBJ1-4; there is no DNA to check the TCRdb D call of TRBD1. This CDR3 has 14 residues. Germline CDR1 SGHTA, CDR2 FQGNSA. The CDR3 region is CASSSRGGNEKLFF.

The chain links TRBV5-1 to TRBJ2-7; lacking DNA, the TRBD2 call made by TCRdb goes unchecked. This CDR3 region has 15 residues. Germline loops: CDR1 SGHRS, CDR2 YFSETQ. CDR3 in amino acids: CASSKLAGSSYEQYF.

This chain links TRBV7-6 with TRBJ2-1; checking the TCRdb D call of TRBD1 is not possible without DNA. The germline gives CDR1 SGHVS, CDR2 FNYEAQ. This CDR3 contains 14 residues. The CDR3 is CASSFPGAVNEQFF.

CDR3 loop: CASSRGMANYGYTF. The chain links TRBV4-2 to TRBJ1-2; the TRBD1 assignment by TCRdb is unverifiable without DNA. CDR3 size: 14 residues. Germline loops: CDR1 LGHNA, CDR2 YNFKEQ.

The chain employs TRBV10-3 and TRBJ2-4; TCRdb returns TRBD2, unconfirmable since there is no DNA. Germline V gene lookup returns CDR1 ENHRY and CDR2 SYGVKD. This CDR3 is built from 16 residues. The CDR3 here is CAISESQRGSKNIQYF.

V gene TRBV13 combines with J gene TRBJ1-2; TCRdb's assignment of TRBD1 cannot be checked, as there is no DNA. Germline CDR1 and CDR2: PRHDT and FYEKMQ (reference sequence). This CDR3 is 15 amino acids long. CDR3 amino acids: CASRSRRGESSGYTF.

This CDR3 reads CASSPRQGLSRYEQYF. This chain joins TRBV9 and TRBJ2-7; TCRdb's D call, TRBD1, is unchecked because there is no DNA. Per germline, CDR1 SGDLS and CDR2 YYNGEE. This CDR3 has 16 residues. The full variable domain, completed using reference TRBV9 and TRBJ2-7, is DSGVTQTPKHLITATGQRVTLRCSPRSGDLSVYWYQQSLDQGLQFLIQYYNGEERAKGNILERFSAQQFPDLHSELNLSSLELGDSALYFCASSPRQGLSRYEQYFGPGTRLTVT.

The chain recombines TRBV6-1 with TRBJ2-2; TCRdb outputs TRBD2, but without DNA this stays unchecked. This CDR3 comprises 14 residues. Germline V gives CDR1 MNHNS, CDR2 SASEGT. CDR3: CASKSRRNTGELFF.

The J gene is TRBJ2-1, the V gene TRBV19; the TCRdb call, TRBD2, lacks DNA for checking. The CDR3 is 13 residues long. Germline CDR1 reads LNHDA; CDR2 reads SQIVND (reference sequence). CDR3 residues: CASDPAGGLKKFF.

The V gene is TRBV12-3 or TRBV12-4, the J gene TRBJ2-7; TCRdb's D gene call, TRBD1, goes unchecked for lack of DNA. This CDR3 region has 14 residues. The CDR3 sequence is CASSWTGGLNEQYF.

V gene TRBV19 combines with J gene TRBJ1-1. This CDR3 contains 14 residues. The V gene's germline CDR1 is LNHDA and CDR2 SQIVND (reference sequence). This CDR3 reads CASSLLQTNTEAFF.

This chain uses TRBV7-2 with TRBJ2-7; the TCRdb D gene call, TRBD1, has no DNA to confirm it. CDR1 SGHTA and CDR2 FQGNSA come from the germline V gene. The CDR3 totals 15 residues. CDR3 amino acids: CASSARDRLSYEQYF.

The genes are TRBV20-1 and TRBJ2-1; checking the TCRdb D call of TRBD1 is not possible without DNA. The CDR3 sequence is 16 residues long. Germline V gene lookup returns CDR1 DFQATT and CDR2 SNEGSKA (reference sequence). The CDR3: CSATRPRRGSYNEQFF.

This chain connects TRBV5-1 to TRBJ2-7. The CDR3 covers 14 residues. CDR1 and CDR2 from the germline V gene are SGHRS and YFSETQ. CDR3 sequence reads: CASSSGHQPYEQYF.